This is a list of T cell receptor beta chains from one sample in a study of cytomegalovirus exposure and HLA in healthy donors. Here immunoSEQ multiplex PCR was the method, and the copy in TCRdb shows in-frame clones only, minus some. The sample has over 150,000 clones; approximately 71% are singletons. Sequencing was done on a sample of PBMCs. These receptors came from a woman between 18 and 29 years old in good health and CMV-seropositive. The CDR3 runs from the conserved cysteine through the conserved F or W. The order of the fields is clone size, V gene, J gene, D gene, CDR3 protein, CDR3 DNA. D genes are given only for firm matches. Rows give clone size only sometimes, using once, few, many, or a class for an expanded clone.

NA,TRBV30,TRBJ2-1,TRBD1,CAGTGGTEQFF,TGTGCCGGGACAGGGGGCACTGAGCAGTTCTTC
NA,TRBV15,TRBJ2-3,TRBD1,CATSSARDRYTDTQYF,TGTGCCACCAGCAGCGCACGGGACAGGTACACAGATACGCAGTATTTT
NA,TRBV6-5,TRBJ1-2,TRBD1,CASSYRTGFYGYTF,TGTGCCAGCAGTTACAGGACAGGGTTCTATGGCTACACCTTC
NA,TRBV9,TRBJ2-7,NA,CASSRQAVRAYEQYF,TGTGCCAGCAGTAGGCAGGCAGTCAGAGCCTACGAGCAGTACTTC
NA,TRBV7-9,TRBJ1-3,NA,CASSLTTVILNTIYF,TGTGCCAGCAGCTTAACAACAGTCATCTTAAACACCATATATTTT
NA,TRBV28,TRBJ1-5,NA,CASSLLAGREWAQHF,TGTGCCAGCAGTTTACTCGCAGGGCGGGAATGGGCCCAGCATTTT
NA,TRBV6-5,TRBJ1-1,NA,CASSYYSQVNTEAFF,TGTGCCAGCAGTTACTATTCACAGGTGAACACTGAAGCTTTCTTT
NA,TRBV27,TRBJ1-2,TRBD1,CASRWTGGNYGYTF,TGTGCCAGCAGGTGGACAGGGGGTAACTATGGCTACACCTTC
NA,TRBV30,TRBJ1-2,NA,CAYGLGGYGYTF,TGTGCCTACGGACTTGGGGGGTATGGCTACACCTTC
NA,TRBV27,TRBJ2-7,TRBD1,CASRILLQGARRYEQYF,TGTGCCAGCAGGATACTCTTACAGGGGGCGCGGAGGTACGAGCAGTACTTC
NA,TRBV5-7,TRBJ2-2,NA,CASSFSRVGGELFF,TGTGCCAGCAGCTTTAGCAGGGTCGGCGGGGAGCTGTTTTTT
few,TRBV19,TRBJ2-3,TRBD2,CASRRREGGGDSTDTQYF,TGTGCCAGTAGGCGGAGGGAGGGTGGCGGAGATAGCACAGATACGCAGTATTTT
NA,TRBV28,TRBJ1-2,NA,CASSFVSTGLNYGYTF,TGTGCCAGCAGTTTCGTTTCCACAGGTCTTAACTATGGCTACACCTTC
NA,TRBV2,TRBJ2-1,NA,CASSRRVDSSYNEQFF,TGTGCCAGCAGCCGACGGGTAGATAGCTCCTACAATGAGCAGTTCTTC
NA,TRBV4-3,TRBJ1-6,TRBD1,CASSQDRRTGGNSPLHF,TGCGCCAGCAGCCAAGACCGCCGGACAGGGGGGAATTCACCCCTCCACTTT
once,TRBV7-9,TRBJ2-5,TRBD2,CASSPAGVDQQETQYF,TGTGCCAGCAGCCCCGCGGGGGTCGACCAACAAGAGACCCAGTACTTC
NA,TRBV7-6,TRBJ1-4,TRBD1,CASSFGTGELFF,TGTGCCAGCAGCTTCGGGACAGGTGAACTGTTTTTT
once,TRBV9,TRBJ2-5,NA,CASSAGLPGGGETQYF,TGTGCCAGCAGCGCCGGACTGCCTGGTGGTGGGGAGACCCAGTACTTC
NA,TRBV5-4,TRBJ1-1,NA,CASSLPPLEQAFF,TGTGCCAGCAGCTTACCCCCACTTGAGCAAGCTTTCTTT
NA,TRBV6-5,TRBJ2-1,NA,CASSYSRLNEQFF,TGTGCCAGCAGTTACAGCCGCCTTAATGAGCAGTTCTTC
few,TRBV30,TRBJ2-7,NA,CAWSVEGRQYF,TGTGCCTGGAGTGTGGAAGGGAGACAGTACTTC
NA,TRBV30,TRBJ1-4,TRBD1,CAWNGKTGGDEKLFF,TGTGCCTGGAACGGGAAAACAGGGGGCGATGAAAAACTGTTTTTT
NA,TRBV27,TRBJ1-2,NA,CASSLGGAGYGYTF,TGTGCCAGCAGTTTAGGGGGCGCTGGCTATGGCTACACCTTC
once,TRBV11-3,TRBJ2-7,NA,CASSLDPGYEQYF,TGTGCCAGCAGCTTAGACCCGGGCTACGAGCAGTACTTC
NA,TRBV18,TRBJ2-5,TRBD2,CASSPFETGGIKRETQYF,TGTGCCAGCTCCCCCTTCGAAACGGGAGGGATTAAACGAGAGACCCAGTACTTC
NA,TRBV9,TRBJ2-3,NA,CASSVLAVTPDTQYF,TGTGCCAGCAGCGTACTCGCGGTGACCCCCGATACGCAGTATTTT
NA,TRBV5-3,TRBJ1-1,TRBD1,CARSLGTGVKSEAFF,TGTGCCAGAAGCTTGGGGACAGGGGTAAAATCCGAAGCTTTCTTT
NA,TRBV18,TRBJ2-3,TRBD2,CASSPGSGSLNTQYF,TGTGCCAGCTCACCTGGAAGCGGGAGCTTAAATACGCAGTATTTT
NA,TRBV7-9,TRBJ1-5,NA,CASSSGGNNQPQHF,TGTGCCAGCAGCTCCGGAGGGAACAATCAGCCCCAGCATTTT
NA,TRBV4-1,TRBJ1-1,NA,CASSRSNSFGTEAFF,TGCGCCAGCAGCCGAAGTAATTCGTTCGGCACTGAAGCTTTCTTT
few,TRBV28,TRBJ2-5,TRBD2,CASSLGLAHGGMYQETQYF,TGTGCCAGCAGTTTGGGACTAGCCCACGGGGGCATGTACCAAGAGACCCAGTACTTC
NA,TRBV7-3,TRBJ2-3,NA,CASSRGSTDTQYF,TGTGCCAGCAGCAGAGGTAGCACAGATACGCAGTATTTT
NA,TRBV30,TRBJ1-2,NA,CAWQDNYGYTF,TGTGCCTGGCAGGATAACTATGGCTACACCTTC
NA,TRBV2,TRBJ1-1,TRBD1,CASSLGQGASDTEAFF,TGTGCCAGCAGTCTGGGACAGGGGGCATCAGACACTGAAGCTTTCTTT
NA,TRBV5-1,TRBJ2-3,TRBD2,CASSLDPAGGTQYF,TGCGCCAGCAGCCTCGACCCGGCGGGGGGTACGCAGTATTTT
NA,TRBV15,TRBJ1-2,NA,CATSRGGQSNYGYTF,TGTGCCACCAGCAGAGGGGGGCAGTCTAACTATGGCTACACCTTC
NA,TRBV4-2,TRBJ1-2,NA,CASSPRAGSANYGYTF,TGTGCCAGCAGCCCGCGGGCTGGGTCGGCTAACTATGGCTACACCTTC
NA,TRBV25-1,TRBJ1-1,TRBD1,CASRGTGHTEAFF,TGTGCCAGCAGGGGGACAGGGCACACTGAAGCTTTCTTT
few,TRBV2,TRBJ1-1,NA,CASGTTPTGALGSDTEAFF,TGTGCCAGCGGTACTACACCAACAGGAGCGCTAGGTTCGGACACTGAAGCTTTCTTT
once,TRBV14,TRBJ1-6,NA,CASSQSTASSSPLHF,TGTGCCAGCAGCCAATCAACAGCCAGTTCGTCGCCCCTCCACTTT
NA,TRBV9,TRBJ2-7,TRBD2,CASSVGSGGVYEQYF,TGTGCCAGCAGCGTAGGTAGCGGGGGAGTCTACGAGCAGTACTTC
NA,TRBV28,TRBJ1-1,NA,CASSLYPRSGNTEAFF,TGTGCCAGCAGTTTATACCCCCGCTCAGGGAACACTGAAGCTTTCTTT